These 30 T cell receptor beta chains originate from one sample sequenced in a study of beta chain features in type 1 diabetes. Study-wide points: Moderate but significant shortening of TCRB CDR3s was recorded in all four CD4+ subsets from Type 1 diabetes patients.

Which antigens these TCRs recognize remains unknown. The study reverse transcribed the entire isolated RNA, so it sequenced expressed TCRB transcripts. Using immunoSEQ multiplex PCR, the repertoire was profiled, and TCRdb retains in-frame clones only, with some absent. The sample has about 650,000 clones, 9.5% to 15% seen once; the top ten hold 0.095% to 0.15%. The material sequenced was naive CD4+ T cells from blood. The receptors were gathered from a man aged 25-45 years with type 1 diabetes.

This clone was counted only a few times. V and J are TRBV20-1 and TRBJ2-3; D uncertain. Germline values: CDR1 DFQATT, CDR2 SNEGSKA (reference sequence). The CDR3 loop spans 11 amino acids. V lost 7 bases and J lost 1, with 6 bases in between. The CDR3: CSGGGTDTQYF. As DNA, the CDR3 is TGCAGTGGAGGTGGCACAGATACGCAGTATTTT.

J is TRBJ2-1 and V is TRBV18, with 10 bases that match TRBD1. There are 15 residues in the CDR3. CDR1 and CDR2 (germline): KGHSH, LQKENI. The junction had 6 bases not matched to a gene; V was cut back by 3 bases and J by 7 bases. CDR3 protein: CASSPVGQGRNEQFF. CDR3 in DNA: TGTGCCAGCTCACCTGTGGGACAGGGGAGGAATGAGCAGTTCTTC.

CDR3 amino acids: CASSLQGAREQYF. The CDR3 nucleotides are TGTGCCAGCAGCTTACAGGGGGCCAGGGAGCAGTACTTC. This chain links TRBV7-9 with TRBJ2-7; 8 bases map to TRBD1. Germline trimming cut 2 bases from V and 7 bases from J; bases unmatched to any gene: 4. Germline CDR1 is SEHNR and CDR2 is FQNEAQ (reference sequence). This CDR3 region has 13 residues.

The chain recombines TRBV6-6 with TRBJ2-3; 8 positions agree with TRBD1. The germline V gene has CDR1 MNHNY and CDR2 SVGAGI (reference sequence). Unmatched junction bases numbered 7, after V lost 6 bases and J lost 2 bases. The CDR3 runs 15 residues. CDR3 sequence reads: CASSRGTGLTDTQYF. The DNA of the CDR3 is TGTGCCAGCAGCCGGGGGACAGGCCTCACAGATACGCAGTATTTT.

The chain combines TRBV14 with TRBJ1-2; D gene uncertain. Germline V CDR1 and CDR2: SGHDN, FVKESK. The germline V and J ends were trimmed by 1 base and 5 bases, with 5 bases remaining between them. The CDR3 has 12 residues. This CDR3 is CASSQVGYGYTF. CDR3 DNA: TGTGCCAGCAGCCAAGTAGGGTATGGCTACACCTTC.

This clone was detected a few times. The chain carries TRBV5-1 and TRBJ1-2; 8 bases line up with TRBD1. The CDR3 runs to 15 residues. Trimming removed 1 base from V and 9 bases from J; junction bases left unmatched: 11. Germline CDR1 reads SGHRS; CDR2 reads YFSETQ. The CDR3 region has the DNA TGCGCCAGCAGCTTGAGGGGACAGGAACTCACCAGCTACACCTTC. This gives the protein CASSLRGQELTSYTF.

The rearrangement uses TRBV7-3 and TRBJ2-5, with 8 positions matching TRBD2. The CDR3 runs 17 residues. Germline CDR1 SGHTA, CDR2 FQGTGA. Losses at the gene ends were 5 bases for V and 7 bases for J; bases not matched to a gene: 18. CDR3: CASSPQPLSSGPGTQYF. The CDR3 bases are TGTGCCAGCAGCCCCCAGCCCCTATCTAGCGGGCCCGGGACCCAGTACTTC.

This clone turned up a few times. This chain connects TRBV14 to TRBJ1-4, with 8 bases identical to TRBD1. The CDR3 spans 14 residues. Germline-derived CDR1 and CDR2 are SGHDN and FVKESK. J was trimmed by 6 bases and V by 4 bases; bases with no gene match: 4. CDR3 bases: TGTGCCAGCAGCCGACAGGGGTGGGATGAAAAACTGTTTTTT. It yields the protein CASSRQGWDEKLFF.

The V call is TRBV9, the J call TRBJ2-7; 13 bases are a match to TRBD2. V trimming: 4 bases; J trimming: 3 bases; junction bases outside the gene matches: 4. The length of the CDR3 is 15 residues. Looked up from germline, CDR1 is SGDLS and CDR2 is YYNGEE. CDR3 in DNA: TGTGCCAGCAGCATAGGACTAGCGGGGGACTACGAGCAGTACTTC. Its protein product is CASSIGLAGDYEQYF.

This clone was observed a few times. The CDR3, as DNA: TGCGCCAGCAGCCAAGGGCGGGTGGGCGGCGAGCAGTACTTC. It is translated as CASSQGRVGGEQYF. This chain links TRBV4-1 with TRBJ2-7, with D perhaps matching TRBD2 (5 bases). The CDR3 runs 14 residues. V was trimmed by 1 base and J by 6 bases, leaving 13 bases between them. Germline V gives CDR1 MGHRA, CDR2 YSYEKL.

The chain has TRBV5-1 and TRBJ2-2; 9 nucleotides align to TRBD1. The J segment lost 3 bases and the V segment lost 4 bases, leaving 4 bases of the junction unmatched. CDR1 is SGHRS, CDR2 YFSETQ, per germline. This CDR3 is built from 15 residues. The CDR3 DNA reads TGCGCCAGCAGCCCGGGGACAGGGTACACCGGGGAGCTGTTTTTT. Protein sequence: CASSPGTGYTGELFF.

A few counts support this clone. DNA for the CDR3: TGTGCCACCGCGGGGCGAGAGCAGTACTTC. Its protein is CATAGREQYF. The rearrangement joins TRBV28 to TRBJ2-7; tentative D call: TRBD2 (6 bases). Germline CDR1 reads MDHEN; CDR2 reads SYDVKM. The CDR3 length is 10 residues. The ends were cut back, 10 bases at V and 7 bases at J, with 11 bases in the middle.

This clone was counted between two and nine times. The chain is built from TRBV7-2 and TRBJ1-6, with D unclear. Trimming stripped 5 bases from V and 10 bases from J, with 9 bases between. The CDR3 is made up of 12 amino acids. Germline CDR1 and CDR2: SGHTA and FQGNSA. For the CDR3, the DNA is TGTGCCAGCAGCCCCGTGGGGTCACCCCTCCACTTT. Translating it yields CASSPVGSPLHF.

This clone occurred a few times. The rearrangement uses TRBV7-9 and TRBJ2-3, with D possibly being TRBD2 (6 bases). V lost 5 bases and J lost 6, with 21 bases in between. This CDR3 is 16 amino acids long. The germline V gene has CDR1 SEHNR and CDR2 FQNEAQ (reference sequence). CDR3 sequence: CASSPGLSFNRDTQYF. The CDR3 nucleotides are TGTGCCAGCAGCCCGGGACTTTCCTTCAACCGTGATACGCAGTATTTT.

The chain is built from TRBV6-5 and TRBJ2-7, with 7 bases identical to TRBD1. The length of the CDR3 is 15 residues. Trimming took 2 bases from V and 2 from J; bases not matched to a gene: 6. The V gene's germline CDR1 is MNHEY and CDR2 SVGAGI. The DNA for the CDR3 is TGTGCCAGCAGTTACACATTAGGACAGGCCTACGAGCAGTACTTC. Protein: CASSYTLGQAYEQYF.

This rearrangement joins TRBV25-1 to TRBJ1-2; D is unclear. This CDR3 is built from 12 residues. The germline V gene has CDR1 MGHDK and CDR2 SYGVNS. The germline V and J ends were trimmed by 4 bases and 8 bases, with 11 bases remaining between them. As DNA, the CDR3 is TGTGCCAGCAGTGTCTCCCTCGGGGGCTACACCTTC. Protein product: CASSVSLGGYTF.

In this sample, this clone turned up a few times. The chain employs TRBV10-3 and TRBJ1-1; perhaps TRBD1 as D (5 bases). Trimming left V 7 bases short and J 2 bases short, with 17 bases between. The germline V gene has CDR1 ENHRY and CDR2 SYGVKD. The CDR3 runs to 15 residues. In nucleotides, the CDR3 is TGTGCCATCAAGAGGGGCGACGGCAGCAACACTGAAGCTTTCTTT. Protein: CAIKRGDGSNTEAFF.

This clone showed up just a few times. The chain is built from TRBV4-2 and TRBJ2-1, with D maybe TRBD1 (5 bases). Trimming removed 1 base at V and 10 bases at J, with 11 bases between. This CDR3 region has 13 residues. Germline assignment: CDR1 LGHNA and CDR2 YNFKEQ. Here the CDR3 reads CASSQGMNREQFF. The CDR3, as DNA: TGTGCCAGCAGCCAAGGGATGAACAGGGAGCAGTTCTTC.

This clone has only a few counts. The chain combines TRBV12-5 with TRBJ2-1, with 8 bases aligning to TRBD2. The J segment lost 6 bases and the V segment lost 5 bases, leaving 6 bases of the junction unmatched. The CDR3 length is 14 residues. Germline CDR1 LGHNT, CDR2 FRNRAP. The DNA for the CDR3 is TGTGCTAGTGGTGGACTAGCATTGGGCAATGAGCAGTTCTTC. Protein: CASGGLALGNEQFF.

The chain couples TRBV5-8 to TRBJ2-1, with TRBD2 identical over 7 bases. Germline CDR1 is SGHTS and CDR2 is YDEGEE. J gave up 5 bases and V 7 bases, and 15 bases lay outside the gene matches. The CDR3 covers 16 residues. CDR3 in amino acids: CASPQGNGGTNNEQFF. The CDR3, as DNA: TGTGCCAGCCCACAAGGTAACGGGGGGACCAACAATGAGCAGTTCTTC.

This chain links TRBV2 with TRBJ2-7; 10 bases map to TRBD1. In germline, CDR1 is SNHLY, CDR2 FYNNEI. The CDR3 is 15 amino acids. Trimming took 2 bases from V and 2 from J; bases not matched to a gene: 3. The CDR3 loop is CASSEWDRGPYEQYF. The DNA of the CDR3 is TGTGCCAGCAGTGAATGGGACAGGGGTCCCTACGAGCAGTACTTC.

The J gene is TRBJ2-3, the V gene TRBV15; D may be TRBD2 (6 bases). The length of the CDR3 is 14 residues. With 5 bases removed from V and 0 bases from J, the gap between germline ends came to 9 bases. CDR1 and CDR2 (germline): LNHNV, YYDKDF (reference sequence). The CDR3 bases are TGTGCCACCAGCCGCCGGGAGAGCACAGATACGCAGTATTTT. Translation: CATSRRESTDTQYF.

A remark on this clone: The identical CDR3 is also encoded by other nucleotide sequences in the sample. V gene TRBV7-7 combines with J gene TRBJ1-4; the match to TRBD1 covers 8 bases. With V trimmed by 5 bases and J by 4 bases, 3 bases remained unmatched. The CDR3 has 14 amino acids. Germline CDR1 reads SSHAT; CDR2 reads FNYEAQ (reference sequence). The CDR3 sequence: CASSSGQGNEKLFF. CDR3 sequence (DNA): TGTGCCAGCAGCAGCGGACAGGGTAATGAAAAACTGTTTTTT.

The chain has TRBV6-1 and TRBJ1-2, with D unresolved. CDR3 length equals 13 residues. Trimming left V 4 bases short and J 3 bases short, with 9 bases between. Germline V CDR1 and CDR2: MNHNS, SASEGT. The CDR3, as DNA: TGTGCCAGCAGTGTAGCCGGGGACTATGGCTACACCTTC. Encoded protein: CASSVAGDYGYTF.

This chain joins TRBV5-6 and TRBJ1-5; D is perhaps TRBD1 (6 bases). The V end was cut by 2 bases, the J end by 5 bases, with 14 bases between. Germline CDR1 and CDR2: SGHDT and YYEEEE. This CDR3 is built from 15 residues. The CDR3 DNA is TGTGCCAGCAGCTTTAGACAGGTCGGCGATCAGCCCCAGCATTTT. It yields the protein CASSFRQVGDQPQHF.

This rearrangement joins TRBV4-3 to TRBJ2-5; D is uncertain. Germline loops: CDR1 LGHNA, CDR2 YSLEER. Trimming left V 1 base short and J 1 base short, with 13 bases between. CDR3 length: 16 residues. CDR3 in amino acids: CASSQGPSAFQETQYF. CDR3 DNA sequence: TGCGCCAGCAGCCAAGGCCCTTCCGCCTTCCAAGAGACCCAGTACTTC.

This clone was detected a few times. The chain links TRBV9 to TRBJ2-5, with TRBD1 as a possible D gene (6 bases). The CDR3 covers 13 residues. Trimming removed 3 bases from V and 4 bases from J, with 10 bases in between. From germline, CDR1 is SGDLS and CDR2 YYNGEE. The CDR3 DNA is TGTGCCAGCAGCGCACAGGGATTAGAGACCCAGTACTTC. Its translation is CASSAQGLETQYF.

The chain couples TRBV6-1 to TRBJ2-5; D is perhaps TRBD2 (7 bases). The germline V gene encodes CDR1 MNHNS and CDR2 SASEGT. There are 13 residues in the CDR3. V lost 7 bases to trimming and J lost 5 bases, with 14 bases between them. This CDR3 reads CASKGGAAETQYF. The CDR3 bases are TGTGCCAGCAAAGGGGGGGCCGCCGAGACCCAGTACTTC.

The rearrangement links TRBV7-8 to TRBJ2-7, with 8 bases fitting TRBD1. The CDR3 spans 14 residues. CDR1 and CDR2 from the germline V gene are SGHVS and FQNEAQ. Trimming at V came to 2 bases and at J to 5 bases, leaving 5 bases not matched to a gene. The CDR3 is CASSLSETGDEQYF. CDR3 sequence (DNA): TGTGCCAGCAGCTTATCCGAGACAGGGGACGAGCAGTACTTC.

This clone was observed a handful of times. The rearrangement links TRBV29-1 to TRBJ1-5, with D uncertain. The germline CDR1 and CDR2 sequences are SQVTM and ANQGSEA. The CDR3 has 12 residues. Trimming cost V 6 bases and J 4 bases, with 10 bases left between them. For the CDR3, the DNA is TGCAGCGTCGTCGACCCAAATCAGCCCCAGCATTTT. Translating it yields CSVVDPNQPQHF.